This T cell receptor (beta chain) was captured in a study of blood T cell repertoires in COVID-19. On the study more broadly: PBMCs, B-cell-depleted T cells, or T cells provided the cDNA or gDNA that made up the material.

Germline V gene lookup returns CDR1 LGHNA and CDR2 YSLEER. The CDR3 extends over 15 amino acids. The V gene lost 0 bases and the J gene lost 3 bases, with 11 bases spanning the gap. Some clones are missing from TCRdb's copy, which holds only in-frame ones; the method was immunoSEQ multiplex PCR. Here the sample spans approximately 230,000 clones, approximately 88% being singletons. This TCR derives from a woman in her 30s with COVID-19, enrolled during active disease. The specimen sequenced was peripheral blood. The V gene is TRBV4-3, the J gene TRBJ1-1, with D possibly TRBD1 on 5 matching bases. The CDR3 coding sequence is TGCGCCAGCAGCCAAGAACAGGCCAGACACACTGAAGCTTTCTTT. As protein: CASSQEQARHTEAFF.